A single sample gave rise to the 19 T cell receptor beta chains below, sequenced in a study of blood T cell repertoires in COVID-19. Libraries were prepared by immunoSEQ multiplex PCR; TCRdb keeps only in-frame clonotypes and omits some of them. The sample includes roughly 110,000 clones, 84% seen only once; the top ten take 14%. Sequenced: peripheral blood. The receptor set was obtained from an older woman with acute or convalescent COVID-19.

The table lists this clone with a count of one. The chain links TRBV5-1 to TRBJ2-4, with TRBD1 matching over 8 bases. Looked up from germline, CDR1 is SGHRS and CDR2 is YFSETQ. V trimming: 0 bases; J trimming: 6 bases; junction bases outside the gene matches: 8. The CDR3 loop spans 16 amino acids. The CDR3 is CASSLGMTGAGNIQYF. The CDR3 DNA reads as TGCGCCAGCAGCTTGGGTATGACAGGGGCTGGAAACATTCAGTACTTC.

The chain carries TRBV27 and TRBJ2-3; no definite D call. The V gene's germline CDR1 is MNHEY and CDR2 SMNVEV (reference sequence). This CDR3 contains 15 residues. V gave up 2 bases and J gave up 0 bases, with 9 bases separating them. Here the CDR3 DNA reads TGTGCCAGCAGTTTAAAGCTTGCTAGCACAGATACGCAGTATTTT. Translation gives CASSLKLASTDTQYF.

This sequence joins TRBV21-1 and TRBJ2-7; the DNA was not used to check the table's D call, TRBD2. TRBV21-1 is recorded as a pseudogene. This CDR3 spans 17 amino acids. The CDR3 nucleotides read TGTGCCAGCAGCTTATACCCGGGACTAGCGGCCTCCTACGAGCAGTACTTC. Protein product: CASSLYPGLAASYEQYF.

The chain uses TRBV2 and TRBJ2-3, with D possibly TRBD2 on 6 matching bases. Germline V CDR1 and CDR2: SNHLY, FYNNEI. The CDR3 is 14 amino acids. V was clipped by 2 bases and J by 4 bases, with 10 bases between them. The CDR3, as DNA: TGTGCCAGCAGTGAACGACTAGGGGCAGATACGCAGTATTTT. Encoded protein: CASSERLGADTQYF.

The chain uses TRBV5-1 and TRBJ2-1, with TRBD2 identical over 7 bases. V lost 3 bases, J lost 3 bases, and 6 bases stayed unmatched. Per germline, CDR1 SGHRS and CDR2 YFSETQ. The CDR3 contains 15 residues. Here the CDR3 DNA reads TGCGCCAGCAGCTCGGCCAGCGGGGACTACAATGAGCAGTTCTTC. As protein: CASSSASGDYNEQFF.

V and J are TRBV18 and TRBJ1-2; 12 bases align to TRBD1. Trimming at V came to 4 bases and at J to 0 bases, leaving 3 bases not matched to a gene. The germline gives CDR1 KGHSH, CDR2 LQKENI. The CDR3 contains 16 residues. The chain's CDR3 is CASSRDRGPTNYGYTF. In DNA, the CDR3 is TGTGCCAGCTCACGGGACAGGGGGCCCACTAACTATGGCTACACCTTC.

This chain connects TRBV13 to TRBJ2-3; the D is unclear. The germline V gene encodes CDR1 PRHDT and CDR2 FYEKMQ (reference sequence). CDR3 length: 12 residues. Trimming pared 3 bases from V and 2 bases from J, leaving 3 bases between. The CDR3 DNA follows: TGTGCCAGCAGCTTTTACACAGATACGCAGTATTTT. Protein: CASSFYTDTQYF.

The CDR3 coding sequence is TGCAGCGTTCGACAGAACCAGGACACTGAAGCTTTCTTT. Protein sequence: CSVRQNQDTEAFF. This sequence joins TRBV29-1 and TRBJ1-1; a weak D match, TRBD1 (5 bases). The CDR3 extends over 13 amino acids. Germline CDR1 is SQVTM and CDR2 is ANQGSEA. Trimming removed 5 bases at V and 3 bases at J, with 13 bases between.

The chain couples TRBV6-5 to TRBJ1-2; D remains ambiguous. CDR1 is MNHEY, CDR2 SVGAGI, per germline. V dropped 3 bases and J dropped 5 bases, with 10 bases sitting between them. There are 13 residues in the CDR3. CDR3 bases: TGTGCCAGCAGTTATGGGTTCGGGTATGGCTACACCTTC. This gives the protein CASSYGFGYGYTF.

V is TRBV6-5 and J is TRBJ1-1; possible D gene TRBD1, 5 bases. CDR1 MNHEY and CDR2 SVGAGI come from the germline V gene. Trimming shortened V by 6 bases and J by 7 bases, and 15 bases separated the two germline ends. The CDR3 is made up of 13 amino acids. This CDR3 is CASSRTQGVEAFF. Here the CDR3 DNA reads TGTGCCAGCAGCAGAACCCAGGGCGTTGAAGCTTTCTTT.

There are a few counts of this clone. The chain carries TRBV27 and TRBJ2-7; 10 nucleotides agree with TRBD1. Germline CDR1 MNHEY, CDR2 SMNVEV (reference sequence). This CDR3 region has 18 residues. V was pared by 3 bases and J by 5 bases, with 16 bases of the junction left unmatched. CDR3 sequence reads: CASSLKGQGSTPPNEQYF. DNA of the CDR3: TGTGCCAGCAGTTTGAAGGGACAGGGGTCAACCCCTCCCAACGAGCAGTACTTC.

V gene TRBV3-1 (or the pseudogene TRBV3-2) combines with J gene TRBJ1-2, with D possibly TRBD1 on 6 matching bases. The CDR3 loop spans 13 amino acids. Trimming stripped 6 bases from V and 2 bases from J, with 10 bases between. Germline CDR1 LGHDT, CDR2 YNNKEL (reference sequence). The CDR3 DNA reads TGTGCCAGCAGTAGACAGGAGAACTATGGCTACACCTTC. Amino acid sequence: CASSRQENYGYTF.

The sample holds one count of this clone. One end of the junction fails to match germline, which may point to a read error. The chain carries TRBV7-7 and TRBJ2-7; 7 bases line up with TRBD2. Per germline, CDR1 SSHAT and CDR2 FNYEAQ (reference sequence). CDR3 length equals 15 residues. CDR3 DNA sequence: TGTGCTAGCAGCTTAAATCCCAGCGGGGCCTACGAGCAGTACTTC. As protein: CASSLNPSGAYEQYF.

This clone was detected only once. The chain uses TRBV18 and TRBJ2-1; 7 bases agree with TRBD1. This CDR3 is built from 17 residues. Germline CDR1 reads KGHSH; CDR2 reads LQKENI. Trimming took 3 bases from V and 4 from J; bases not matched to a gene: 12. DNA of the CDR3: TGTGCCAGCTCACCGACCCAGGGGGTGGGAACGTACAATGAGCAGTTCTTC. Amino acid sequence: CASSPTQGVGTYNEQFF.

The CDR3 DNA follows: TGTGCCAGTAGGCGGACAGGGGCCACTGAAGCTTTCTTT. Translation gives CASRRTGATEAFF. The chain combines TRBV19 with TRBJ1-1; 9 bases match TRBD1. The V gene end was trimmed by 6 bases and the J gene end by 4 bases; junction bases not matched to a gene: 3. The germline CDR1 and CDR2 sequences are LNHDA and SQIVND (reference sequence). The CDR3 totals 13 residues.

This clone was counted once. This chain uses TRBV25-1 with TRBJ1-3; unclear D gene. The CDR3 length is 15 residues. Germline-derived CDR1 and CDR2 are MGHDK and SYGVNS. Trimming left V 1 base short and J 0 bases short, with 7 bases between. The CDR3 sequence: CASSEFRGSGNTIYF. Here the CDR3 DNA reads TGTGCCAGCAGTGAATTCAGAGGCTCTGGAAACACCATATATTTT. Looking up the rest from reference TRBV25-1 and TRBJ1-3 gives the full variable domain: EADIYQTPRYLVIGTGKKITLECSQTMGHDKMYWYQQDPGMELHLIHYSYGVNSTEKGDLSSESTVSRIRTEHFPLTLESARPSHTSQYLCASSEFRGSGNTIYFGEGSWLTVV.

The chain joins TRBV28 to TRBJ2-1, with D possibly matching TRBD2 (6 bases). This CDR3 contains 15 residues. Germline CDR1 is MDHEN and CDR2 is SYDVKM. V lost 11 bases, J lost 4 bases, and 21 bases lay in between. The CDR3 spells CAVVPRGAGYNEQFF. Here the CDR3 DNA reads TGTGCCGTTGTCCCCCGGGGTGCGGGATACAATGAGCAGTTCTTC. Using reference TRBV28 and TRBJ2-1 for the parts outside the CDR3, the full variable domain is DVKVTQSSRYLVKRTGEKVFLECVQDMDHENMFWYRQDPGLGLRLIYFSYDVKMKEKGDIPEGYSVSREKKERFSLILESASTNQTSMYLCAVVPRGAGYNEQFFGPGTRLTVL.

The chain recombines TRBV7-9 with TRBJ2-7, with 8 bases identical to TRBD1. Germline-derived CDR1 and CDR2 are SEHNR and FQNEAQ (reference sequence). V dropped 3 bases and J dropped 9; count of bases not matched to a gene: 13. This CDR3 is built from 15 residues. The CDR3 is CASSFSGQGLMGQYF. CDR3 sequence (DNA): TGTGCCAGCAGCTTTTCAGGACAGGGCCTGATGGGGCAGTACTTC.

The chain recombines TRBV4-1 with TRBJ2-7, with no clear D. Trimming took 3 bases from V and 1 from J, leaving 13 bases between them. The CDR3 is 15 amino acids. Germline loops: CDR1 MGHRA, CDR2 YSYEKL. The CDR3 bases are TGCGCCAGCAGCCATGCCCGTGCGAGATCCTACGAGCAGTACTTC. Amino acids: CASSHARARSYEQYF.